These 26 T cell receptor beta chains originate from one sample sequenced in a study of radiotherapy plus CTLA-4 blockade in lung cancer. TCRdb's table, derived via immunoSEQ multiplex PCR, lists solely in-frame clones and lacks some. The table has just under 45,000 clones, over 60% seen once. The material sequenced was peripheral blood, taken from a patient treated with radiotherapy plus ipilimumab. The receptors shown here come from a human donor with non-small cell lung cancer who had a partial response to radiotherapy plus ipilimumab.

This clone appeared a single time. The chain employs TRBV28 and TRBJ1-1; 7 bases are shared with TRBD1. Germline-derived CDR1 and CDR2 are MDHEN and SYDVKM. This CDR3 spans 15 amino acids. With V trimmed by 7 bases and J by 0 bases, 8 bases remained unmatched. The CDR3 nucleotides are TGTGCCAGCATCGGGACAGCCGTCTTGAACACTGAAGCTTTCTTT. It codes for CASIGTAVLNTEAFF.

V gene TRBV29-1 combines with J gene TRBJ1-1; the match to TRBD1 covers 7 bases. Germline-derived CDR1 and CDR2 are SQVTM and ANQGSEA. V dropped 4 bases and J dropped 10; count of bases not matched to a gene: 12. The CDR3 spans 13 residues. The CDR3 spells CSVGQGEELAAFF. CDR3 nucleotides: TGCAGCGTTGGTCAGGGGGAGGAATTAGCAGCTTTCTTT.

The gene calls are TRBV2 and TRBJ1-4, with 8 bases lining up with TRBD1. Germline loops: CDR1 SNHLY, CDR2 FYNNEI. The CDR3 runs 13 residues. The trim removed 6 bases at V and 5 bases at J, leaving 2 bases unmatched. CDR3 loop: CASSQGANEKLFF. The CDR3 DNA reads TGTGCCAGCAGCCAGGGGGCCAATGAAAAACTGTTTTTT.

The chain is built from TRBV6-4 and TRBJ2-1; 9 positions agree with TRBD2. CDR1 is MRHNA, CDR2 SNTAGT, per germline. V shed 2 bases and J 8 bases; nucleotides not matched to a gene: 4. This CDR3 is 14 amino acids long. CDR3 sequence (DNA): TGTGCCAGCAGTGACGGCGGGGGGGCGGATGAGCAGTTCTTC. As protein: CASSDGGGADEQFF.

V usage is TRBV19 and J usage is TRBJ1-1; D gene ambiguous. V was clipped by 3 bases and J by 3 bases, with 11 bases between them. The germline V gene encodes CDR1 LNHDA and CDR2 SQIVND (reference sequence). The CDR3 is 14 amino acids. CDR3 amino acids: CASSILGGYTEAFF. Written as DNA, the CDR3 is TGTGCCAGTAGTATTCTCGGAGGTTACACTGAAGCTTTCTTT.

V is TRBV6-5 and J is TRBJ2-7, with 7 bases identical to TRBD2. CDR3 length equals 13 residues. V lost 10 bases and J lost 6; bases outside the gene matches: 12. Germline V gene data show CDR1 as MNHEY and CDR2 as SVGAGI. DNA for the CDR3: TGTGCCATCGGGGGAGGGCCTACCCTCGAGCAGTACTTC. This encodes CAIGGGPTLEQYF.

V is TRBV4-1 and J is TRBJ2-1; D unresolved. Trimming removed 0 bases from V and 6 bases from J, with 9 bases in between. The length of the CDR3 is 14 residues. Germline CDR1 reads MGHRA; CDR2 reads YSYEKL. The CDR3 DNA follows: TGCGCCAGCAGCCAAGATACAGCAAGCAATGAGCAGTTCTTC. It is translated as CASSQDTASNEQFF.

V is TRBV19 and J is TRBJ2-1, with D possibly matching TRBD2 (5 bases). The V end lost 4 bases, the J end lost 2 bases, and 9 bases lay between the germline ends. The CDR3 contains 14 residues. Germline CDR1 and CDR2: LNHDA and SQIVND (reference sequence). CDR3 residues: CASSRSGAYNEQFF. As DNA, the CDR3 is TGTGCCAGTAGTAGAAGCGGAGCCTACAATGAGCAGTTCTTC.

This clone has only a few counts. The J gene is TRBJ1-4, the V gene TRBV30; TRBD1 might be the D (5 bases). This CDR3 contains 14 residues. V lost 3 bases and J lost 0, with 8 bases in between. The germline V gene encodes CDR1 GTSNPN and CDR2 SVGIG (reference sequence). The CDR3 nucleotides read TGTGCCTGGAGCGGGGGTACAACTAATGAAAAACTGTTTTTT. As protein: CAWSGGTTNEKLFF.

The V and J genes are TRBV7-2 and TRBJ1-5, with D possibly TRBD1 on 5 matching bases. CDR1 is SGHTA and CDR2 is FQGNSA in the germline V gene. The CDR3 runs to 14 residues. With 5 bases removed from V and 3 bases from J, the gap between germline ends came to 11 bases. The CDR3 DNA sequence: TGTGCCAGCAGCCGTGACAGAGCCAATCAGCCCCAGCATTTT. Protein product: CASSRDRANQPQHF.

The V call is TRBV7-9, the J call TRBJ2-7; 11 positions agree with TRBD2. CDR1 and CDR2 from the germline V gene are SEHNR and FQNEAQ (reference sequence). The CDR3 consists of 15 residues. Germline trimming cut 6 bases from V and 3 bases from J; bases unmatched to any gene: 7. Here the CDR3 reads CASSPWTSGHYEQYF. Here the CDR3 DNA reads TGTGCCAGCAGTCCATGGACTAGCGGGCACTACGAGCAGTACTTC. Looking up the rest from reference TRBV7-9 and TRBJ2-7 gives the full variable domain: DTGVSQNPRHKITKRGQNVTFRCDPISEHNRLYWYRQTLGQGPEFLTYFQNEAQLEKSRLLSDRFSAERPKGSFSTLEIQRTEQGDSAMYLCASSPWTSGHYEQYFGPGTRLTVT.

The rearrangement joins TRBV19 to TRBJ1-5; TRBD1 is a possible D gene (5 bases). V shed 1 base and J shed 5 bases, with 15 bases lying between them. This CDR3 contains 16 residues. Germline CDR1 and CDR2: LNHDA and SQIVND (reference sequence). CDR3 loop: CASSIVAGLGDQPQHF. CDR3 DNA: TGTGCCAGTAGTATAGTTGCGGGGCTGGGGGATCAGCCCCAGCATTTT.

The chain is built from TRBV5-1 and TRBJ2-5, with 7 bases that match TRBD1. The J call is uncertain, as TRBJ2-7 better fits the DNA end. The CDR3 runs to 16 residues. Germline assignment: CDR1 SGHRS and CDR2 YFSETQ. The CDR3 region is CASSRGTGDPTYEQYF. CDR3 sequence (DNA): TGCGCCAGCAGCCGTGGTACAGGGGACCCAACCTACGAGCAGTACTTC.

To note about this clone: Other DNA sequences in the sample encode the same CDR3. The chain uses TRBV19 and TRBJ2-7; 7 bases fit TRBD2. Germline V lookup: CDR1 LNHDA, CDR2 SQIVND (reference sequence). CDR3 length: 14 amino acids. V was pared by 3 bases and J by 3 bases, with 5 bases of the junction left unmatched. The CDR3 nucleotides read TGTGCCAGTAGTATCCGTGGACTAGACTACGAGCAGTACTTC. Amino acid sequence: CASSIRGLDYEQYF.

This clone was observed a handful of times. The chain is built from TRBV5-6 and TRBJ1-1; D gene unclear. Germline V gene sequence: CDR1 SGHDT, CDR2 YYEEEE. Trimming took off 0 bases at V and 0 bases at J, with 9 bases between the two ends. The CDR3 runs to 15 residues. The CDR3 loop is CASSLVVAMNTEAFF. The CDR3 nucleotides read TGTGCCAGCAGCTTGGTTGTAGCCATGAACACTGAAGCTTTCTTT.

The V and J genes are TRBV6-5 and TRBJ1-2; D unresolved. CDR3 size: 11 residues. V shed 8 bases and J shed 8 bases, with 12 bases lying between them. The germline V gene encodes CDR1 MNHEY and CDR2 SVGAGI. Written as DNA, the CDR3 is TGTGCCAGCGCAGGCACGGGGGGCTACACCTTC. It codes for CASAGTGGYTF.

This rearrangement joins TRBV5-1 to TRBJ2-3; 8 bases line up with TRBD1. Per germline, CDR1 SGHRS and CDR2 YFSETQ. This CDR3 comprises 14 residues. Germline trimming cut 4 bases from V and 5 bases from J; bases unmatched to any gene: 6. CDR3 loop: CASSAQGAGDTQYF. CDR3 DNA sequence: TGCGCCAGCAGCGCCCAGGGGGCTGGAGATACGCAGTATTTT.

This chain connects TRBV7-2 to TRBJ2-3; D perhaps matches TRBD2 (7 bases). V lost 2 bases, J lost 4 bases, and 13 bases lay in between. Germline V lookup: CDR1 SGHTA, CDR2 FQGNSA. This CDR3 is built from 15 residues. CDR3 in DNA: TGTGCCAGCAGCTTAAGGGCGGGGGCCTCAGATACGCAGTATTTT. This translates into CASSLRAGASDTQYF.

This clone was recorded a few times. The DNA of the CDR3 is TGTGCCAGCAGCTTAGCGGAGGGGACTGGCCAGCATTTT. Translating it yields CASSLAEGTGQHF. The chain has TRBV7-2 and TRBJ1-5; possible D gene TRBD1, 5 bases. V gave up 0 bases and J gave up 12 bases, with 12 bases separating them. Germline V gene data show CDR1 as SGHTA and CDR2 as FQGNSA. The CDR3 runs 13 residues.

A single count supports this clone. The V and J genes are TRBV5-1 and TRBJ2-7; D ambiguous. The CDR3 covers 12 residues. The V end was cut by 4 bases, the J end by 2 bases, with 7 bases between. Germline CDR1 is SGHRS and CDR2 is YFSETQ. The CDR3 coding sequence is TGCGCCAGCAGCGCCCAGACCTACGAGCAGTACTTC. It translates to CASSAQTYEQYF.

The chain couples TRBV7-2 to TRBJ2-3; TRBD2 is a possible D gene (6 bases). This CDR3 region has 14 residues. The V gene lost 5 bases and the J gene lost 6 bases, with 15 bases spanning the gap. Per the germline V gene, CDR1 is SGHTA and CDR2 is FQGNSA. CDR3 in DNA: TGTGCCAGCAGCCAGACTAGGCGTCCGGATACGCAGTATTTT. Protein: CASSQTRRPDTQYF.

The V call is TRBV29-1, the J call TRBJ2-6; D may be TRBD2 (5 bases). Trimming removed 2 bases from V and 0 bases from J, with 20 bases in between. Per the germline V gene, CDR1 is SQVTM and CDR2 is ANQGSEA. The CDR3 loop spans 19 amino acids. CDR3 loop: CSVELPEGRLSSGANVLTF. The CDR3 DNA reads TGCAGCGTTGAACTTCCCGAGGGCAGGCTCAGCTCTGGGGCCAACGTCCTGACTTTC. The whole variable domain, filled in from reference TRBV29-1 and TRBJ2-6, reads SAVISQKPSRDICQRGTSLTIQCQVDSQVTMMFWYRQQPGQSLTLIATANQGSEATYESGFVIDKFPISRPNLTFSTLTVSNMSPEDSSIYLCSVELPEGRLSSGANVLTFGAGSRLTVL.

The J gene is TRBJ1-2, the V gene TRBV5-8, with D perhaps TRBD1 (6 bases). Trimming cost V 4 bases and J 3 bases, with 10 bases left between them. Germline values: CDR1 SGHTS, CDR2 YDEGEE. The CDR3 length is 13 residues. The CDR3, as DNA: TGTGCCAGCAGCCGGGGGGCGGACTATGGCTACACCTTC. Translated, it gives CASSRGADYGYTF. The full variable domain, rest sourced from reference TRBV5-8 and TRBJ1-2, is EAGVTQSPTHLIKTRGQQATLRCSPISGHTSVYWYQQALGLGLQFLLWYDEGEERNRGNFPPRFSGRQFPNYSSELNVNALELEDSALYLCASSRGADYGYTFGSGTRLTVV.

This chain joins TRBV30 and TRBJ2-1; 7 nucleotides align to TRBD2. CDR1 GTSNPN and CDR2 SVGIG come from the germline V gene (reference sequence). V shed 3 bases, J shed 0 bases, and the junction held 5 bases outside the gene matches. The CDR3 length is 15 residues. CDR3 nucleotide sequence: TGTGCCTGGAGAGAAAGCGGGATCTCCTACAATGAGCAGTTCTTC. Translation: CAWRESGISYNEQFF.

This clone was detected only a few times. The rearrangement uses TRBV19 and TRBJ1-5; D gene uncertain. V was shortened by 3 bases and J by 4 bases, with 4 bases between the two germline ends. CDR3 length: 12 residues. The germline V gene has CDR1 LNHDA and CDR2 SQIVND (reference sequence). In nucleotides, the CDR3 is TGTGCCAGTAGTATTCAGAATCAGCCCCAGCATTTT. Protein: CASSIQNQPQHF.

The chain employs TRBV11-2 and TRBJ2-5; unclear D gene. The germline V gene encodes CDR1 SGHAT and CDR2 FQNNGV. V was clipped by 4 bases and J by 2 bases, with 8 bases between them. The CDR3 loop spans 13 amino acids. DNA for the CDR3: TGTGCCAGCAGCTCGAGCACGCAAGAGACCCAGTACTTC. This codes for CASSSSTQETQYF.